This TCR beta chain stems from a study of cytomegalovirus exposure and HLA in healthy donors. Note on this clone: Its antigen is not known.

60 Vbeta and 13 Jbeta primers were used in PCR. The data were produced by immunoSEQ multiplex PCR, yet TCRdb's version contains in-frame clones alone and is incomplete. Among 110,000 or so clones listed, around 73% were seen once. Trimming removed 5 bases from V and 8 bases from J; junction bases left unmatched: 12. Germline loops: CDR1 LNHDA, CDR2 SQIVND (reference sequence). The CDR3 consists of 15 residues. Study-wide results and limits: The authors later linked a missense DCLRE1C variant to TCR beta V- and J-gene trimming.

Sequenced input: PBMCs. This clonotype was sampled from a woman under 40 in good health and CMV-seropositive. This rearrangement joins TRBV19 to TRBJ2-1; 7 nucleotides align to TRBD2. CDR3 in DNA: TGTGCCAGTAGTGCTAGCGGCCGGAGAAGGGATGAGCAGTTCTTC. This translates into CASSASGRRRDEQFF.